Listed below are T cell receptor beta chains from one sample, sequenced in a study of CD4+ T cells in melanoma. Generated by immunoSEQ multiplex PCR, the TCRdb table keeps only in-frame clones and is missing some. The table has approximately 14,000 clones, approximately 57% seen once; the top ten hold 15%. Sequenced input: cells from a culture (not recorded whether cultured in vitro). These receptors all come from a human donor with melanoma. The CDR3 runs from the conserved cysteine through the conserved F or W. The D gene is left open where the match is weak. Clone size is given for some rows only: seen once, a few or many times, or a class if the clone is expanded.

j_call clone_size d_call v_call cdr3_aa cdr3_nt
TRBJ1-5 - - TRBV19 CASSIGEQPQHF TGTGCCAGTAGCATTGGGGAACAGCCCCAGCATTTT
TRBJ2-2 - - TRBV7-9 CASSQWDLDTGELFF TGTGCCAGCAGCCAATGGGACCTTGACACCGGGGAGCTGTTTTTT
TRBJ1-6 few - TRBV11-1 CASSLDGNSPLHF TGTGCCAGCAGCTTAGATGGGAATTCACCCCTCCACTTT
TRBJ1-5 - - TRBV6-1 CASSEGTRSNQPQHF TGTGCCAGCAGTGAAGGGACAAGGAGCAATCAGCCCCAGCATTTT
TRBJ1-1 - - TRBV5-1 CASMRGTEAFF TGCGCCAGCATGAGGGGCACTGAAGCTTTCTTT
TRBJ2-1 - - TRBV7-8 CASSLVPATHNEQFF TGTGCCAGCAGCTTAGTCCCAGCAACCCACAATGAGCAGTTCTTC
TRBJ2-7 - TRBD1 TRBV30 CAWRGDRTYEQYF TGTGCCTGGAGAGGGGACAGAACCTACGAGCAGTACTTC
TRBJ2-7 - - TRBV30 CAWSVAYEQYF TGTGCCTGGAGTGTAGCCTACGAGCAGTACTTC
TRBJ2-1 - - TRBV7-7 CASSLVANSEQFF TGTGCTAGCAGCTTAGTAGCAAACAGTGAGCAGTTCTTC
TRBJ2-1 medium-sized TRBD2 TRBV5-4 CASRTGGRSANEQFF TGTGCCAGCAGGACGGGGGGGCGGTCGGCGAATGAGCAGTTCTTC
TRBJ2-7 - TRBD2 TRBV2 CASSPGTNNYEQYF TGTGCCAGTTCGCCCGGGACTAACAACTACGAGCAGTACTTC
TRBJ1-6 - - TRBV10-3 CAISEQNSPLHF TGTGCCATCAGTGAGCAGAATTCACCCCTCCACTTT
TRBJ2-2 few - TRBV7-8 CASRQGQGTGELFF TGTGCCAGCAGGCAGGGTCAGGGGACCGGGGAGCTGTTTTTT
TRBJ2-7 - - TRBV6-1 CASSEEPADAYEQYF TGTGCCAGCAGTGAAGAACCAGCAGACGCCTACGAGCAGTACTTC
TRBJ2-3 - TRBD2 TRBV5-1 CASSLLKRGGPDTQYF TGCGCCAGCAGCTTATTAAAGCGGGGGGGCCCAGATACGCAGTATTTT
TRBJ2-7 - - TRBV7-9 CASSSGFYEQYF TGTGCCAGCAGCTCGGGATTCTACGAGCAGTACTTC
TRBJ1-5 - - TRBV2 CASSKTGPESQHF TGTGCCAGCAGTAAAACAGGGCCGGAGTCCCAGCATTTT
TRBJ2-7 - TRBD1 TRBV6-5 CASSRQGHEQYF TGTGCCAGCAGCCGACAGGGTCACGAGCAGTACTTC
TRBJ2-2 - - TRBV19 CASSIGGFAGELFF TGTGCCAGTAGTATAGGGGGGTTTGCCGGGGAGCTGTTTTTT
TRBJ1-2 - - TRBV6-5 CASSYQSGGPYGYTF TGTGCCAGCAGTTACCAATCCGGGGGCCCATATGGCTACACCTTC
TRBJ1-2 - TRBD1 TRBV4-2 CASSLGGPGGAKMYGYTF TGTGCCAGCAGCTTGGGTGGGCCAGGGGGCGCGAAGATGTATGGCTACACCTTC
TRBJ2-5 - - TRBV30 CAWSAYRETQYF TGTGCCTGGAGTGCGTACCGGGAGACCCAGTACTTC
TRBJ1-5 - - TRBV10-1 CASSSDKKQPQHF TGCGCCAGCAGTTCGGACAAAAAGCAGCCCCAGCATTTT
TRBJ1-1 - TRBD1 TRBV27 CASSRQGAGTEAFF TGTGCCAGCAGCAGACAGGGAGCAGGCACTGAAGCTTTCTTT
TRBJ1-1 medium-sized TRBD1 TRBV7-3 CASSMTGPNTEAFF TGTGCCAGCAGCATGACAGGGCCCAACACTGAAGCTTTCTTT
TRBJ1-4 - - TRBV18 CASSPTTVNEKLFF TGTGCCAGCTCACCGACGACAGTAAATGAAAAACTGTTTTTT
TRBJ1-3 - - TRBV18 CASSPPSLSGNTIYF TGTGCCAGCTCACCACCCTCCCTCTCTGGAAACACCATATATTTT
TRBJ2-3 - - TRBV5-6 CASSPNGGYTQYF TGTGCCAGCAGCCCCAATGGGGGGTATACGCAGTATTTT
TRBJ2-7 - TRBD2 TRBV9 CASSRGWGGSGIPSLYEQYF TGTGCCAGCAGCCGGGGATGGGGTGGTAGCGGGATTCCGAGTCTCTACGAGCAGTACTTC
TRBJ1-1 few - TRBV7-2 CASSPGAAGRTEAFF TGTGCCAGCAGCCCCGGTGCAGCGGGGAGGACTGAAGCTTTCTTT
TRBJ2-5 - - TRBV7-7 CASSGGRGEETQYF TGTGCCAGCAGCGGGGGTCGGGGAGAAGAGACCCAGTACTTC
TRBJ2-5 - - TRBV27 CASRLRYQETQYF TGTGCCAGCAGATTGCGGTATCAGGAGACCCAGTACTTC
TRBJ2-7 - - TRBV7-8 CASSLDRALSYEQYF TGTGCCAGCAGCTTAGATCGGGCGCTCTCCTACGAGCAGTACTTC
TRBJ1-4 once - TRBV6-5 CASSPSWYEKLFF TGTGCCAGCAGTCCCAGTTGGTACGAAAAACTGTTTTTT
TRBJ2-7 - TRBD1 TRBV6-5 CASRGTGTDYEQYF TGTGCCAGCAGGGGGACAGGGACGGACTACGAGCAGTACTTC
TRBJ2-3 - TRBD2 TRBV10-1 CASSEGGLAGGRDTQYF TGCGCCAGCAGTGAAGGTGGGCTAGCGGGGGGAAGGGATACGCAGTATTTT
TRBJ2-3 - - TRBV7-3 CASSPGPQDTQYF TGTGCCAGCAGCCCCGGACCCCAAGATACGCAGTATTTT
TRBJ1-1 few - TRBV18 CASSPPQGRKDTEAFF TGTGCCAGCTCACCTCCCCAGGGGAGGAAGGACACTGAAGCTTTCTTT
TRBJ2-5 - - TRBV5-1 CASSSRETQETQYF TGCGCCAGCAGCTCCCGGGAGACTCAAGAGACCCAGTACTTC
TRBJ2-1 - - TRBV6-4 CASSAQGGNEQFF TGTGCCAGCAGTGCACAAGGTGGAAATGAGCAGTTCTTC
TRBJ1-2 - - TRBV7-9 CASSWGGSDYGYTF TGTGCCAGCAGCTGGGGGGGTTCCGACTATGGCTACACCTTC
TRBJ2-7 - - TRBV11-2 CASSSGRQGYEQYF TGTGCCAGCAGCTCGGGACGGCAGGGCTACGAGCAGTACTTC
TRBJ1-1 few - TRBV19 CASSRRTEAFF TGTGCCAGTAGTAGGCGGACTGAAGCTTTCTTT
TRBJ2-3 - TRBD1 TRBV29-1 CSALDRFSDTQYF TGCAGCGCCCTGGACAGGTTCTCAGATACGCAGTATTTT